These 26 T cell receptor beta chains were sequenced from one sample in a study of identical twins. TCRdb fed the 5' RACE reads into MiXCR, producing one record per CDR3 protein. Counted here are around 1.7 million distinct CDR3 sequences, around 33% occurring once; the ten biggest clones make up about 0.3%. The sample was cord blood. These receptor sequences come from a newborn girl in good health.

The chain links TRBV27 to TRBJ1-5; TRBD1 might be the D (6 bases). From germline, CDR1 is MNHEY and CDR2 SMNVEV (reference sequence). The V end lost 2 bases, the J end lost 6 bases, and 11 bases lay between the germline ends. The length of the CDR3 is 14 residues. CDR3 protein: CASSLVRGSQPQHF. DNA for the CDR3: TGTGCCAGCAGTTTAGTGAGGGGGAGTCAGCCCCAGCATTTT.

As to this clonotype: Possible read error: a much larger clone is one base away. The V and J genes are TRBV4-2 and TRBJ2-4; the match to TRBD2 covers 10 bases. Germline V gene sequence: CDR1 LGHNA, CDR2 YNFKEQ. J lost 3 bases, V lost 4 bases, and 9 bases had no gene match. The CDR3 spans 17 residues. The CDR3 DNA follows: TGTGCCAGCAGCCGTGCTCTAGCGGGAGTATTCAAAAACATTCAGTACTTC. Translated: CASSRALAGVFKNIQYF.

Worth noting for this clonotype: A much more abundant neighbour one base away suggests this may be a read error. The chain links TRBV7-8 to TRBJ2-7; TRBD2 matches 12 bases. Germline V lookup: CDR1 SGHVS, CDR2 FQNEAQ. The CDR3 loop spans 15 amino acids. The CDR3 DNA follows: TGTGCCAGCAGCCCCGAGACTAGCGGGAGTTACGAGCAGTGCTTC. Residues: CASSPETSGSYEQCF.

This clonotype occurred a few times. This sequence joins TRBV3-1 and TRBJ2-7; 8 nucleotides match TRBD1. The V and J ends lost 3 bases and 6 bases, in that order; junction bases with no gene match: 7. Germline-derived CDR1 and CDR2 are LGHDT and YNNKEL (reference sequence). The length of the CDR3 is 14 residues. This CDR3 is CASSHSAGTGEQYF. For the CDR3, the DNA is TGTGCCAGCAGCCATTCGGCCGGGACAGGCGAGCAGTACTTC.

This clonotype was seen more than once but under ten times. The chain is built from TRBV5-1 and TRBJ2-7; 8 bases are shared with TRBD2. The CDR3 loop spans 13 amino acids. CDR1 SGHRS and CDR2 YFSETQ come from the germline V gene. V was clipped by 3 bases and J by 10 bases; unmatched bases: 9. The CDR3: CASSYQEAGAQYF. CDR3 nucleotide sequence: TGCGCCAGCAGCTACCAGGAAGCGGGAGCTCAGTACTTC.

There are a few counts of this clonotype. The rearrangement joins TRBV6-1 to TRBJ1-2; D remains ambiguous. Germline loops: CDR1 MNHNS, CDR2 SASEGT. The CDR3 is 12 amino acids. Trimming pared 0 bases from V and 9 bases from J, leaving 8 bases between. The CDR3 sequence: CASSEAADSYTF. In DNA, the CDR3 is TGTGCCAGCAGTGAAGCGGCAGATAGCTACACCTTC.

Comments on this clonotype: Just one base apart from a much larger clone, this may be a read error. The V gene is TRBV9, the J gene TRBJ2-7; 8 positions match TRBD1. Germline V lookup: CDR1 SGDLS, CDR2 YYNGEE. The CDR3 consists of 13 residues. CDR3 in DNA: TGTGCCAACAGCGACCGGACAGGGCACGAGCAGTACTTC. It translates to CANSDRTGHEQYF.

In this sample, this clonotype turned up many times. The chain recombines TRBV18 with TRBJ1-5, with D possibly TRBD1 on 5 matching bases. The germline CDR1 and CDR2 sequences are KGHSH and LQKENI. The CDR3 spans 15 residues. Trimming removed 8 bases from V and 0 bases from J, with 14 bases in between. The chain's CDR3 is CASSPGPYSNQPQHF. The CDR3 region has the DNA TGTGCCAGCAGTCCGGGACCGTATAGCAATCAGCCCCAGCATTTT.

This clonotype was observed a handful of times. V is TRBV11-2 and J is TRBJ2-5, with TRBD2 matching over 12 bases. This CDR3 contains 16 residues. V lost 5 bases to trimming and J lost 4 bases; unmatched junction nucleotides: 8. Germline CDR1 reads SGHAT; CDR2 reads FQNNGV. The CDR3 here is CASSRPSGLAGETQYF. CDR3 sequence (DNA): TGTGCCAGCAGCCGACCTTCGGGACTAGCGGGAGAGACCCAGTACTTC.

This clonotype was detected a few times. The V and J genes are TRBV29-1 and TRBJ2-3; D call uncertain. The CDR3 consists of 13 residues. Germline CDR1 reads SQVTM; CDR2 reads ANQGSEA. Trimming cost V 7 bases and J 3 bases, with 14 bases left between them. This CDR3 reads CSATVRRTDTQYF. The CDR3 DNA reads as TGCAGCGCAACGGTGAGGCGGACAGATACGCAGTATTTT.

The chain combines TRBV10-3 with TRBJ2-1; 10 nucleotides align to TRBD2. The CDR3 consists of 16 residues. V lost 8 bases to trimming and J lost 7 bases; unmatched junction nucleotides: 14. Looked up from germline, CDR1 is ENHRY and CDR2 is SYGVKD. In DNA form, the CDR3 reads TGTGCCATCCGCGACTTCCCTAGCGGGGGTACTAATGAGCAGTTCTTC. This sequence encodes CAIRDFPSGGTNEQFF.

This clonotype was seen a few times. The chain recombines TRBV6-2 or TRBV6-3 with TRBJ2-5, with a weak D call TRBD1 (6 bases). The CDR3 is made up of 13 amino acids. Looked up from germline, CDR1 is MNHEY and CDR2 is SVGEGT. V lost 5 bases and J 7 bases, leaving 14 bases between the germline ends. CDR3 sequence reads: CASSIQGMGTQYF. CDR3 DNA sequence: TGTGCCAGCAGTATTCAGGGGATGGGGACCCAGTACTTC.

CDR3 sequence reads: CAWMKGAGNEQFF. CDR3 nucleotide sequence: TGTGCCTGGATGAAGGGGGCGGGAAATGAGCAGTTCTTC. The chain recombines TRBV30 with TRBJ2-1; tentatively, D is TRBD1 (7 bases). V was pared by 4 bases and J by 7 bases, with 14 bases between. This CDR3 contains 13 residues. CDR1 and CDR2 from the germline V gene are GTSNPN and SVGIG (reference sequence). Combining the CDR3 with reference TRBV30 and TRBJ2-1 gives the whole variable domain SQTIHQWPATLVQPVGSPLSLECTVEGTSNPNLYWYRQAAGRGLQLLFYSVGIGQISSEVPQNLSASRPQDRQFILSSKKLLLSDSGFYLCAWMKGAGNEQFFGPGTRLTVL.

This chain uses TRBV7-2 with TRBJ2-2; perhaps TRBD2 as D (6 bases). V lost 3 bases to trimming and J lost 5 bases, with 10 bases between them. The CDR3 is 14 residues long. CDR1 is SGHTA and CDR2 is FQGNSA in the germline V gene. This CDR3 reads CASSFGGSTGELFF. DNA for the CDR3: TGTGCCAGCAGCTTCGGGGGATCGACCGGGGAGCTGTTTTTT.

A note on this clonotype: A much larger clonotype is one base distant, so this may be a read error. The CDR3: CATSGLPGGETQYF. The CDR3 region has the DNA TGTGCCACCAGTGGTTTGCCAGGGGGCGAGACCCAGTACTTC. The chain links TRBV24-1 to TRBJ2-5; the match to TRBD1 covers 8 bases. CDR1 and CDR2 (germline): KGHDR, SFDVKD. The CDR3 sequence is 14 residues long.

The chain carries TRBV25-1 and TRBJ1-1; 8 bases are a match to TRBD1. Losses at the gene ends were 6 bases for V and 0 bases for J; bases not matched to a gene: 3. The germline V gene encodes CDR1 MGHDK and CDR2 SYGVNS. This CDR3 has 14 residues. CDR3: CASRMDRVNTEAFF. The DNA for the CDR3 is TGTGCCAGCAGGATGGACAGGGTGAACACTGAAGCTTTCTTT.

The chain links TRBV25-1 to TRBJ1-3; maybe TRBD1 (6 bases). Deletions cut 8 bases from V and 4 bases from J, with 12 bases between. Germline CDR1 and CDR2: MGHDK and SYGVNS. The CDR3 contains 13 residues. The CDR3 loop reads CASFGGAGNTIYF. CDR3 nucleotides: TGTGCCAGCTTCGGGGGGGCCGGAAACACCATATATTTT.

This chain uses TRBV10-3 with TRBJ2-5; 10 nucleotides line up with TRBD2. The CDR3 is made up of 16 amino acids. V gave up 0 bases and J gave up 13 bases; unmatched junction bases: 14. CDR1 and CDR2 (germline): ENHRY, SYGVKD. The CDR3 DNA reads TGTGCCATCAGTGAGTCACGGCTAGCGGGAGTAAACGAGCGGTACTTC. The encoded protein is CAISESRLAGVNERYF.

This clonotype was found a few times. This chain links TRBV6-5 with TRBJ1-2; possible D gene TRBD1, 5 bases. Trimming pared 2 bases from V and 3 bases from J, leaving 10 bases between. This CDR3 contains 14 residues. Germline-derived CDR1 and CDR2 are MNHEY and SVGAGI. This chain's CDR3 is CASSYNGGDYGYTF. The CDR3 nucleotides read TGTGCCAGCAGTTACAATGGGGGAGACTATGGCTACACCTTC.

V and J are TRBV5-1 and TRBJ2-3; 9 nucleotides align to TRBD2. J gave up 5 bases and V 6 bases, and 7 bases lay outside the gene matches. Germline V gene sequence: CDR1 SGHRS, CDR2 YFSETQ. The CDR3 has 14 residues. The CDR3 loop reads CASTALAGRDTQYF. DNA of the CDR3: TGCGCCAGCACTGCGCTAGCGGGAAGAGATACGCAGTATTTT. Full variable domain (remainder filled in from reference TRBV5-1 and TRBJ2-3): KAGVTQTPRYLIKTRGQQVTLSCSPISGHRSVSWYQQTPGQGLQFLFEYFSETQRNKGNFPGRFSGRQFSNSRSEMNVSTLELGDSALYLCASTALAGRDTQYFGPGTRLTVL.

This chain joins TRBV7-2 and TRBJ2-5; a possible D gene is TRBD1 (5 bases). V shed 6 bases and J shed 11 bases, with 13 bases lying between them. The length of the CDR3 is 11 residues. Germline CDR1 is SGHTA and CDR2 is FQGNSA. The DNA of the CDR3 is TGTGCCAGCAGTTTACTTAACAGGCAGTACTTC. Its translation: CASSLLNRQYF.

J is TRBJ2-1 and V is TRBV7-9; D unclear. V lost 7 bases, J lost 7 bases, and 20 bases lay in between. This CDR3 region has 15 residues. Looked up from germline, CDR1 is SEHNR and CDR2 is FQNEAQ (reference sequence). The CDR3 nucleotides read TGTGCCAGCATCTTCCAGCTCCACCTGGGTAATGAGCAGTTCTTC. It yields the protein CASIFQLHLGNEQFF.

The chain employs TRBV4-1 and TRBJ2-2; D ambiguous. The CDR3 contains 16 residues. Germline CDR1 reads MGHRA; CDR2 reads YSYEKL. The ends were cut back, 4 bases at V and 8 bases at J, with 20 bases in the middle. The CDR3 DNA reads as TGCGCCAGCAGCCGCTTATGGGTACAGTCGGAGGGGGAGCTGTTTTTT. This gives the protein CASSRLWVQSEGELFF.

The gene calls are TRBV6-5 and TRBJ1-1, with 9 nucleotides matching TRBD1. CDR1 MNHEY and CDR2 SVGAGI come from the germline V gene. CDR3 length equals 12 residues. J lost 10 bases, V lost 4 bases, and 4 bases had no gene match. CDR3 in amino acids: CASSSLDRGAFF. CDR3 coding DNA: TGTGCCAGCAGTTCTTTGGACAGGGGAGCTTTCTTT.

This clonotype appeared a few times. The gene calls are TRBV20-1 and TRBJ2-1, with 7 positions matching TRBD2. Trimming removed 5 bases from V and 1 base from J; junction bases left unmatched: 11. Germline V gene lookup returns CDR1 DFQATT and CDR2 SNEGSKA (reference sequence). The CDR3 runs 16 residues. CDR3: CSAVVGLPRSYNEQFF. The CDR3 DNA follows: TGCAGTGCTGTGGTGGGACTACCCCGATCCTACAATGAGCAGTTCTTC.

This clonotype was detected many times. The V call is TRBV12-3 or TRBV12-4, the J call TRBJ1-2, with a possible D match to TRBD1 (5 bases). V dropped 6 bases and J dropped 2 bases, with 22 bases sitting between them. The CDR3 totals 17 residues. For the CDR3, the DNA is TGTGCCAGCAGGCCGACAACACAACAGGCTTTCAACTATGGCTACACCTTC. Translation gives CASRPTTQQAFNYGYTF.